This passage covers 16 T cell receptor beta chains from one sample sequenced in a study of shared clonotypes between healthy human individuals (dated by TCRdb to 2019 to 2021). The library was obtained by the immunoSEQ multiplex PCR assay. TCRdb re-hosts the immuneACCESS table, in-frame sequences only. Its copies lack some clones; in the studies checked, an unresolved V gene accounts for under half of them, and the cause for the rest is not known. Across this sample there are approximately 240,000 clones, with over 50% seen only once. Together, the top ten hold over 8.5% of the sample. The sample comprised memory CD4+ T cells sorted from blood. What the cell subset or site label conveys for this sample: CD45RA-negative fraction. The receptors derive from a man aged 30 to 39 in good health.

The V gene is TRBV5-8, the J gene TRBJ2-3, with TRBD1 matching 8 bases. V lost 5 bases, J lost 2 bases, and 4 bases stayed unmatched. The CDR3 has 14 residues. Germline assignment: CDR1 SGHTS and CDR2 YDEGEE. CDR3 nucleotides: TGTGCCAGCAGGGACAGGGCTTTCACAGATACGCAGTATTTT. Protein: CASRDRAFTDTQYF.

The chain carries TRBV7-2 and TRBJ1-4; 8 bases are shared with TRBD1. Germline V gene sequence: CDR1 SGHTA, CDR2 FQGNSA. V shed 3 bases and J 6 bases; nucleotides not matched to a gene: 9. The CDR3 has 16 residues. CDR3 sequence: CASSFSGGVFDEKLFF. CDR3 coding DNA: TGTGCCAGCAGCTTCTCAGGGGGCGTCTTCGATGAAAAACTGTTTTTT. Supplemented by reference TRBV7-2 and TRBJ1-4, the full variable domain reads GAGVSQSPSNKVTEKGKDVELRCDPISGHTALYWYRQSLGQGLEFLIYFQGNSAPDKSGLPSDRFSAERTGGSVSTLTIQRTQQEDSAVYLCASSFSGGVFDEKLFFGSGTQLSVL.

V usage is TRBV11-3 and J usage is TRBJ2-1, with D maybe TRBD1 (6 bases). The V and J ends lost 5 bases and 1 base respectively, with 6 bases between them. The germline CDR1 and CDR2 sequences are SGHNT and YENEEA. CDR3 length equals 13 residues. DNA of the CDR3: TGTGCCAGCAGCACAGGGTCCTACAATGAGCAGTTCTTC. This encodes CASSTGSYNEQFF.

V is TRBV7-2 and J is TRBJ2-7; possibly TRBD1 or TRBD2 for D (6 bases each). The CDR3 consists of 13 residues. From germline, CDR1 is SGHTA and CDR2 FQGNSA. V lost 5 bases to trimming and J lost 7 bases, with 15 bases between them. In DNA form, the CDR3 reads TGTGCCAGCAGCCAAAACAGGGCGGGGGAGCAGTACTTC. This gives the protein CASSQNRAGEQYF.

The chain links TRBV6-1 to TRBJ2-1; D possibly corresponds to TRBD2 (5 bases). CDR3 length: 14 amino acids. Trimming stripped 8 bases from V and 4 bases from J, with 15 bases between. The germline CDR1 and CDR2 sequences are MNHNS and SASEGT. The CDR3 nucleotides are TGTGCCAGCGCTTTAGCGCCTTATTACAATGAGCAGTTCTTC. Protein: CASALAPYYNEQFF.

The rearrangement joins TRBV18 to TRBJ2-7; D unclear. The CDR3 contains 12 residues. Germline loops: CDR1 KGHSH, CDR2 LQKENI. Between the trimmed V and J ends, which lost 6 bases and 4 bases, there was a span of 10 bases. CDR3 residues: CASSTGWYEQYF. CDR3 coding DNA: TGTGCCAGCTCCACCGGGTGGTACGAGCAGTACTTC.

The chain links TRBV5-1 to TRBJ2-3; TRBD2 agrees at 8 bases. Germline V gives CDR1 SGHRS, CDR2 YFSETQ. With 4 bases clipped from V and 0 bases from J, the junction kept 7 bases outside the gene matches. The CDR3 is 16 residues long. In nucleotides, the CDR3 is TGCGCCAGCAGCGCTACGCGGGGGGCTAGCACAGATACGCAGTATTTT. This translates into CASSATRGASTDTQYF.

The CDR3 DNA sequence: TGTGCCAGCAGTCGGGATGCCCGTGGGGACCAGTACTTC. Encoded protein: CASSRDARGDQYF. This sequence joins TRBV6-5 and TRBJ2-5; weak D call: TRBD2 (5 bases). The CDR3 covers 13 residues. Germline V lookup: CDR1 MNHEY, CDR2 SVGAGI. The V end lost 5 bases, the J end lost 10 bases, and 17 bases lay between the germline ends.

The CDR3 region has the DNA TGTGCCAGCAGTACTTGGACTAGCGGGAGGGGGTACAATGAGCAGTTCTTC. It specifies CASSTWTSGRGYNEQFF. This chain connects TRBV28 to TRBJ2-1, with TRBD2 identical over 15 bases. V trimming: 5 bases; J trimming: 4 bases; junction bases outside the gene matches: 6. This CDR3 region has 17 residues. In germline, CDR1 is MDHEN, CDR2 SYDVKM.

The rearrangement uses TRBV5-4 and TRBJ2-1, with a weak D call TRBD2 (5 bases). Germline V gene data show CDR1 as SGHNT and CDR2 as YYREEE (reference sequence). The CDR3 is 13 residues long. Trimming took off 3 bases at V and 5 bases at J, with 9 bases between the two ends. The CDR3 DNA reads TGTGCCAGCAGCTCAGGAGCGGACAATGAGCAGTTCTTC. This translates into CASSSGADNEQFF.

CDR3 residues: CASSFDLAGGYEQYF. For the CDR3, the DNA is TGTGCCAGCAGCTTCGATCTAGCGGGAGGCTACGAGCAGTACTTC. V and J are TRBV7-2 and TRBJ2-7; 11 nucleotides line up with TRBD2. V shed 3 bases, J shed 3 bases, and the junction held 4 bases outside the gene matches. The length of the CDR3 is 15 residues. CDR1 and CDR2 (germline): SGHTA, FQGNSA.

V gene TRBV27 combines with J gene TRBJ2-5, with 7 bases that match TRBD2. The CDR3 runs 21 residues. CDR1 is MNHEY, CDR2 SMNVEV, per germline (reference sequence). The J segment lost 5 bases and the V segment lost 7 bases, leaving 31 bases of the junction unmatched. Written as DNA, the CDR3 is TGTGCCAGCATCTTCCCCTTAACTAGCGCAAAGAACTCGCGCGGTATCGAGACCCAGTACTTC. It specifies CASIFPLTSAKNSRGIETQYF.

The chain is built from TRBV15 and TRBJ2-7; D is ambiguous. The V gene lost 0 bases and the J gene lost 4 bases, with 10 bases spanning the gap. CDR1 and CDR2 (germline): LNHNV, YYDKDF (reference sequence). The CDR3 runs 14 residues. The chain's CDR3 is CATSREKGLYEQYF. The CDR3 DNA sequence: TGTGCCACCAGCAGAGAGAAGGGTCTGTACGAGCAGTACTTC.

There are a few counts of this clone. The chain is built from TRBV18 and TRBJ1-4, with D perhaps TRBD1 (5 bases). There are 15 residues in the CDR3. Trimming pared 3 bases from V and 3 bases from J, leaving 11 bases between. Germline values: CDR1 KGHSH, CDR2 LQKENI. The chain's CDR3 is CASSPSQGANEKLFF. DNA of the CDR3: TGTGCCAGCTCACCTTCCCAGGGTGCTAATGAAAAACTGTTTTTT.

This clone was counted once. V gene TRBV10-3 combines with J gene TRBJ2-3; D is perhaps TRBD1 or TRBD2 (6 bases each). From germline, CDR1 is ENHRY and CDR2 SYGVKD. The V and J ends lost 8 bases and 4 bases respectively, with 16 bases between them. There are 14 residues in the CDR3. CDR3 residues: CAIAPGEVADTQYF. CDR3 nucleotide sequence: TGTGCCATCGCGCCAGGGGAGGTCGCAGATACGCAGTATTTT.

This clone was seen a few times. The chain joins TRBV7-3 to TRBJ2-3; D possibly corresponds to TRBD2 (5 bases). Germline V gene lookup returns CDR1 SGHTA and CDR2 FQGTGA. The CDR3 spans 14 residues. V was clipped by 4 bases and J by 6 bases, with 14 bases between them. CDR3 protein: CASSSSREGDTQYF. CDR3 DNA: TGTGCCAGCAGCTCCTCCCGGGAAGGGGATACGCAGTATTTT.